The next 10 T cell receptor beta chains were all read from a single sample in a study of shared clonotypes between healthy human individuals. Method: immunoSEQ multiplex PCR; TCRdb's copy keeps in-frame clones and lacks some. This table has around 2.1 million clones, about 92% appearing once. Cells designated naive CD8 were CD45RO-negative and were positively selected for CCR7, with terminally differentiated effector memory CD45RA+ cells excluded. Sequenced sample: naive CD8+ T cells from PBMCs. The receptor set was obtained from a young man in good health. Some clones in this sample may be carry-over from other donors' samples.

The rearrangement links TRBV13 to TRBJ2-7; 10 bases agree with TRBD1. The CDR3 runs to 15 residues. In germline, CDR1 is PRHDT, CDR2 FYEKMQ (reference sequence). J gave up 3 bases and V 5 bases, and 7 bases lay outside the gene matches. The CDR3 here is CASSNAGTGVYEQYF. CDR3 nucleotide sequence: TGTGCCAGCAGCAACGCCGGGACAGGGGTCTACGAGCAGTACTTC.

V gene TRBV28 combines with J gene TRBJ2-7, with 8 bases aligning to TRBD1. The CDR3 is 14 residues long. V lost 7 bases, J lost 4 bases, and 9 bases stayed unmatched. Looked up from germline, CDR1 is MDHEN and CDR2 is SYDVKM. For the CDR3, the DNA is TGTGCCAGCACTAAGACAGGGGCCCCTTACGAGCAGTACTTC. Its translation: CASTKTGAPYEQYF.

The CDR3 protein is CASTDGRPDFNEQFF. CDR3 coding DNA: TGCGCCAGCACCGACGGACGCCCCGATTTCAATGAGCAGTTCTTC. The V and J genes are TRBV4-3 and TRBJ2-1; D is unresolved. The CDR3 runs 15 residues. V was trimmed by 7 bases and J by 6 bases, leaving 19 bases between them. The V gene's germline CDR1 is LGHNA and CDR2 YSLEER.

The V and J genes are TRBV4-1 and TRBJ2-7; D possibly corresponds to TRBD2 (6 bases). This CDR3 is 16 amino acids long. Germline assignment: CDR1 MGHRA and CDR2 YSYEKL. Trimming took 0 bases from V and 6 from J, leaving 18 bases between them. The CDR3 reads CASSQEGQPAGGEQYF. As DNA, the CDR3 is TGCGCCAGCAGCCAAGAAGGTCAGCCCGCCGGGGGCGAGCAGTACTTC.

V is TRBV27 and J is TRBJ2-7, with D tentatively TRBD1 (5 bases). CDR3 length: 14 amino acids. Trimming cost V 1 base and J 2 bases, with 9 bases left between them. Germline-derived CDR1 and CDR2 are MNHEY and SMNVEV (reference sequence). CDR3 in DNA: TGTGCCAGCAGTTTATGGGGCACCACCTACGAGCAGTACTTC. Translation gives CASSLWGTTYEQYF.

The J gene is TRBJ2-7, the V gene TRBV5-8; no clear D. Trimming took off 0 bases at V and 3 bases at J, with 4 bases between the two ends. The CDR3 contains 12 residues. Germline CDR1 is SGHTS and CDR2 is YDEGEE. The CDR3 sequence is CASSLGNYEQYF. CDR3 in DNA: TGTGCCAGCAGCTTGGGGAACTACGAGCAGTACTTC.

This clone was detected once. V and J are TRBV19 and TRBJ1-1, with D unresolved. The length of the CDR3 is 16 residues. The V gene lost 3 bases and the J gene lost 3 bases, with 17 bases spanning the gap. Germline V lookup: CDR1 LNHDA, CDR2 SQIVND (reference sequence). Written as DNA, the CDR3 is TGTGCCAGTAGTATCCTCGACCGGCTGGGGTACACTGAAGCTTTCTTT. Its protein is CASSILDRLGYTEAFF.

The V gene is TRBV4-1, the J gene TRBJ2-5; no definite D call. Germline assignment: CDR1 MGHRA and CDR2 YSYEKL. Between the trimmed V and J ends, which lost 0 bases and 1 base, there was a span of 9 bases. The CDR3 spans 15 residues. CDR3 sequence: CASSQDFRGQETQYF. CDR3 bases: TGCGCCAGCAGCCAAGATTTTCGCGGCCAAGAGACCCAGTACTTC.

The chain combines TRBV4-1 with TRBJ2-1, with 9 bases lining up with TRBD2. V shed 4 bases, J shed 5 bases, and the junction held 9 bases outside the gene matches. This CDR3 is 16 amino acids long. The germline V gene encodes CDR1 MGHRA and CDR2 YSYEKL. The CDR3 is CASSRGPSGTDNEQFF. CDR3 nucleotides: TGCGCCAGCAGCCGTGGTCCTAGCGGGACGGACAATGAGCAGTTCTTC.

The chain employs TRBV7-2 and TRBJ1-1; D possibly corresponds to TRBD1 (6 bases). The germline gives CDR1 SGHTA, CDR2 FQGNSA. V was pared by 6 bases and J by 4 bases, with 18 bases between. The CDR3 sequence is 15 residues long. In nucleotides, the CDR3 is TGTGCCAGCAGGGCAAAAAAACAGGGAGGCACTGAAGCTTTCTTT. It encodes CASRAKKQGGTEAFF.